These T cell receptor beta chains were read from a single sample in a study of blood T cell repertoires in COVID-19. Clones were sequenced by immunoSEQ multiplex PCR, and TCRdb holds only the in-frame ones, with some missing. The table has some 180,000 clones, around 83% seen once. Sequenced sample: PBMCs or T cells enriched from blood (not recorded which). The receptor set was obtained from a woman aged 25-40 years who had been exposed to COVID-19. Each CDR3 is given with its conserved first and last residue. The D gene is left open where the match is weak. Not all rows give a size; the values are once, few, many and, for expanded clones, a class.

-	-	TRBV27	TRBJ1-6	CASSGWDTQNSPLHF	TGTGCCAGCAGTGGTTGGGACACTCAAAATTCACCCCTCCACTTT
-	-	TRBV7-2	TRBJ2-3	CASSSAAADTQYF	TGTGCCAGCAGCTCCGCGGCGGCAGATACGCAGTATTTT
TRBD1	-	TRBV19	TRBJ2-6	CASSSPGQSPWANVLTF	TGTGCCAGTAGTTCCCCGGGACAGAGCCCCTGGGCCAACGTCCTGACTTTC
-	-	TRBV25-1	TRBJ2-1	CASSALATTDNEQFF	TGTGCCAGCAGTGCGCTAGCGACGACCGACAATGAGCAGTTCTTC
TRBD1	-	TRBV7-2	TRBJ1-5	CASSLEGATGLNQPQHF	TGTGCCAGCAGCTTAGAGGGTGCGACAGGGCTCAATCAGCCCCAGCATTTT
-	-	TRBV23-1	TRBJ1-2	CASTLPPGHLFYGYTF	TGCGCCAGCACTCTTCCCCCGGGACACCTCTTCTATGGCTACACCTTC
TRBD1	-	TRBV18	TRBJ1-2	CASSLKAGGMDNYGYTF	TGTGCCAGCTCCTTAAAGGCAGGGGGCATGGATAACTATGGCTACACCTTC
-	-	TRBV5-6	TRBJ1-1	CASSPYLSYNTEAFF	TGTGCCAGCAGCCCATACTTGAGTTATAACACTGAAGCTTTCTTT
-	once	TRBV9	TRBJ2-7	CASSGTDAFSYEQYF	TGTGCCAGCAGCGGGACAGACGCCTTCTCCTACGAGCAGTACTTC
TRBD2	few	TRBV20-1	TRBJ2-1	CSASGTSGYNEQFF	TGCAGTGCTAGTGGGACTAGCGGGTACAATGAGCAGTTCTTC
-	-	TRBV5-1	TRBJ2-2	CASNPTASNTGELFF	TGCGCCAGCAACCCGACAGCCTCGAACACCGGGGAGCTGTTTTTT
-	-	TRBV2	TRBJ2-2	CASSWGGNTGELFF	TGTGCCAGCAGCTGGGGAGGCAACACCGGGGAGCTGTTTTTT